This T cell receptor (beta chain) was identified in a study of identical twins. Study findings and constraints: Twin pairs' shared out-of-frame alpha sequences were enriched in low generation probability. With monozygotic twins, out-of-frame TCR alpha sharing exceeded what models estimated.

The sample holds a few counts of this clonotype. What it binds is not known. With 6 bases removed from V and 8 bases from J, the gap between germline ends came to 17 bases. CDR1 is SEHNR, CDR2 FQNEAQ, per germline (reference sequence). The CDR3 spans 14 residues. Via MiXCR, TCRdb re-called the 5' RACE reads, giving one row per CDR3 protein. The sample has 600,000 to 700,000 distinct CDR3 sequences, approximately 22% seen once. This same sample was also taken into another study, of T cells expressing NK-cell markers. Turning to that study: The sequencing cohort of eight donors included seven HCMV-seropositive individuals and one seronegative individual. Whether expanded NKG2C+ T cell clones were HCMV specific stayed uncertain.

The clonotype comes from a woman younger than 35 in good health. V and J are TRBV7-9 and TRBJ2-1; no reliable D call. The sample consisted of PBMCs. The CDR3 bases are TGTGCCAGCAGGCAGGAGTCGGGTCTCGATGAGCAGTTCTTC. Its translation is CASRQESGLDEQFF.